This T cell receptor (beta chain) comes out of a study of spatial heterogeneity in lung cancer. Study observations and caveats: Among blood samples, ubiquitous expanded tumor TCRs appeared more at resection than at follow-up.

To note about this clonotype: As yet, its antigen is unknown.

Each CDR3 protein gets one entry after TCRdb re-called the 5' RACE reads with MiXCR. The sample has more than 65,000 distinct CDR3 sequences, about 8.5% seen once. Germline CDR1 is SGHTA and CDR2 is FQGNSA. There are 14 residues in the CDR3. Trimming took 5 bases from V and 2 from J, leaving 11 bases between them. As to time point: sample taken at primary tumor resection. Unsorted tumor, nontumor lung tissue or cryopreserved PBMC supplied the whole RNA. The sample in question was PBMCs, obtained at surgery. The receptor's source is a male donor with early-stage non-small cell lung cancer. The rearrangement uses TRBV7-2 and TRBJ2-3; D might be TRBD1 or TRBD2, each matching 5 bases. The chain's CDR3 is CASSPRGPTDTQYF. In nucleotides, the CDR3 is TGTGCCAGCAGCCCCCGGGGCCCCACAGATACGCAGTATTTT.